Included here is one TCR beta chain sequence, with context. This CDR3 is built from 15 residues. With 0 bases clipped from V and 7 bases from J, the junction kept 6 bases outside the gene matches. The germline CDR1 and CDR2 sequences are SGHTS and YDEGEE. This specimen comes from a study of blood T cell repertoires in COVID-19. For the study at large: Sites across the United States, Italy and Spain contributed samples from acute and convalescent COVID-19. Nucleic acid was either cDNA or gDNA, and it came from T cells, B-cell-depleted T cells, or PBMCs.

In the original processing: Reference gene primer amplification gave estimated nucleated cell counts. Assay: immunoSEQ multiplex PCR; the TCRdb copy retains only in-frame clones and omits some. The DNA was the basis for D and trimming; V, J and clone size are from that table. The sample contains more than 95,000 clones, about 76% of which appear only once. Input material: peripheral blood. This chain uses TRBV5-8 with TRBJ1-4; TRBD1 aligns across 7 bases. The sequence came from a man at least 80 years old with acute or convalescent COVID-19. The CDR3 nucleotides read TGTGCCAGCAGCTTGGGAGGGGGCGGAGGTGAAAAACTGTTTTTT. Protein: CASSLGGGGGEKLFF.